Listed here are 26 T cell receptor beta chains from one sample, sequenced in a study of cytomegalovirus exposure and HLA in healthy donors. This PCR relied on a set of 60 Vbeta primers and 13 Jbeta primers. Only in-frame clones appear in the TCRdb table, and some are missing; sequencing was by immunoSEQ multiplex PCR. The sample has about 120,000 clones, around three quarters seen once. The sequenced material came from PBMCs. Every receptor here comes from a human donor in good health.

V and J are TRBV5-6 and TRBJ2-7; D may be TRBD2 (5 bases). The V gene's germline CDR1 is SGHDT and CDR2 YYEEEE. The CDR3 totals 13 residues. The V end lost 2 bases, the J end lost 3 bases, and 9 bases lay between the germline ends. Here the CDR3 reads CASSFPGIYEQYF. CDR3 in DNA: TGTGCCAGCAGCTTCCCCGGGATCTACGAGCAGTACTTC.

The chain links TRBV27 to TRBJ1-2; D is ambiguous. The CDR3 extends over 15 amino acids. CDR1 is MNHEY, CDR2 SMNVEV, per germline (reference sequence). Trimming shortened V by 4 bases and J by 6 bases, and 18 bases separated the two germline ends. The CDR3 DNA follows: TGTGCCAGCAGTTCCAGGTATCACTTCGCTAATGGCTACACCTTC. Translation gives CASSSRYHFANGYTF.

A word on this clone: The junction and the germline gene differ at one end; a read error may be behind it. The CDR3 here is CASSLLWESYSEQFF. The DNA of the CDR3 is TGTGCCAGCAGCTTGTTGTGGGAGTCCTACAGTGAGCAGTTCTTC. The J gene is TRBJ2-1, the V gene TRBV5-4, with a tentative D call TRBD2 (5 bases). CDR3 length equals 15 residues. Germline V gene data show CDR1 as SGHNT and CDR2 as YYREEE (reference sequence). Filled out from reference TRBV5-4 and TRBJ2-1, the complete variable domain reads ETGVTQSPTHLIKTRGQQVTLRCSSQSGHNTVSWYQQALGQGPQFIFQYYREEENGRGNFPPRFSGLQFPNYSSELNVNALELDDSALYLCASSLLWESYSEQFFGPGTRLTVL.

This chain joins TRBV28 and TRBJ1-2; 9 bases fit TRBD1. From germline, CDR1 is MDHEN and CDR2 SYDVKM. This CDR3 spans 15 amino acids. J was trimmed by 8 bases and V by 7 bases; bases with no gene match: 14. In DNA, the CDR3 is TGTGCCAGCACCCTGACAGGGGGGACCATCTGGGGCTACACCTTC. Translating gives CASTLTGGTIWGYTF.

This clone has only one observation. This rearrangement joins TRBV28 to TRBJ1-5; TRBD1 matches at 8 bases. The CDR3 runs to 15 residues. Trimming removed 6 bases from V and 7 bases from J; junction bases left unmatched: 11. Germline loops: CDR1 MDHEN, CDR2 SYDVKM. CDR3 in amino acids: CASSRAGGGDQPQHF. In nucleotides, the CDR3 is TGTGCCAGCAGCCGCGCAGGGGGCGGGGACCAGCCCCAGCATTTT.

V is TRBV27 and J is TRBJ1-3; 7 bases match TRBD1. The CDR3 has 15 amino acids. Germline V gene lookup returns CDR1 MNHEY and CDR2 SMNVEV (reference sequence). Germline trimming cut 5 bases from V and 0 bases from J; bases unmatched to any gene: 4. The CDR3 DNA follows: TGTGCCAGCAGTACCCGGACAGGCTCTGGAAACACCATATATTTT. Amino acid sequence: CASSTRTGSGNTIYF.

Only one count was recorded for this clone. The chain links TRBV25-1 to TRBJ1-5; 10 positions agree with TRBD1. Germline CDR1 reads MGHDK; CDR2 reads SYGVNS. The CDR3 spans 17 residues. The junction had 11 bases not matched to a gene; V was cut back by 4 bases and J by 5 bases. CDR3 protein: CASSGVRDRGRYQPQHF. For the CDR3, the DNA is TGTGCCAGCAGTGGGGTCCGGGACAGGGGTCGTTATCAGCCCCAGCATTTT. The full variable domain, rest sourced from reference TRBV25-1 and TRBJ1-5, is EADIYQTPRYLVIGTGKKITLECSQTMGHDKMYWYQQDPGMELHLIHYSYGVNSTEKGDLSSESTVSRIRTEHFPLTLESARPSHTSQYLCASSGVRDRGRYQPQHFGDGTRLSIL.

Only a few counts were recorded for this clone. CDR3 in DNA: TGTGCCAGCAGTTCCGGGACAGGGAGAGTCGAGCAGTACTTC. This sequence encodes CASSSGTGRVEQYF. The chain uses TRBV6-5 and TRBJ2-7; 9 positions agree with TRBD1. The V and J ends lost 4 bases and 6 bases, in that order; junction bases with no gene match: 7. CDR3 size: 14 residues. The germline CDR1 and CDR2 sequences are MNHEY and SVGAGI.

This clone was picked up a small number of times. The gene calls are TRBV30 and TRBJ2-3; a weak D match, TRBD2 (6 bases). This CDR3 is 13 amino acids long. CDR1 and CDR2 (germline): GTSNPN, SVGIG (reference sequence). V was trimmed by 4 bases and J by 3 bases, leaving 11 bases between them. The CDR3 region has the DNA TGTGCCTGGACTATCCTAGCGACAGATACGCAGTATTTT. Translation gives CAWTILATDTQYF.

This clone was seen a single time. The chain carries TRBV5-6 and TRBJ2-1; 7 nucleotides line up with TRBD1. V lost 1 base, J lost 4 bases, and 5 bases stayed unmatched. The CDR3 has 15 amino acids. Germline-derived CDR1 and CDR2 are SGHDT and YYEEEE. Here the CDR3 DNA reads TGTGCCAGCAGCTTGTATCGGGACAGTTACAATGAGCAGTTCTTC. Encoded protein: CASSLYRDSYNEQFF.

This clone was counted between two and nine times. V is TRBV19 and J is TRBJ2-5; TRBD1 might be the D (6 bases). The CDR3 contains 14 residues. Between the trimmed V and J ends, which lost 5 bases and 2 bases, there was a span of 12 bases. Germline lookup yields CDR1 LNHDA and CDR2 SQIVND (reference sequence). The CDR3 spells CASSPGQTQETQYF. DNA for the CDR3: TGTGCCAGTAGTCCAGGACAGACTCAAGAGACCCAGTACTTC.

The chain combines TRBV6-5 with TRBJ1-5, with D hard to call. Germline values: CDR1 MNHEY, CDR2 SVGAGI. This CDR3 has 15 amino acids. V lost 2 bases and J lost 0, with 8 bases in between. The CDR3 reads CASSYGRYSNQPQHF. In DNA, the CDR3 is TGTGCCAGCAGTTACGGCAGATATAGCAATCAGCCCCAGCATTTT.

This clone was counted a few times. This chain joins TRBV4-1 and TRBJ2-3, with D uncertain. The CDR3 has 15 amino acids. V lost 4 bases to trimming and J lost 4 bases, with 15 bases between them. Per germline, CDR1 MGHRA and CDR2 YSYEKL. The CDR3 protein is CASSPILIYSDTQYF. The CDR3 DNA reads TGCGCCAGCAGCCCGATACTTATTTATTCAGATACGCAGTATTTT.

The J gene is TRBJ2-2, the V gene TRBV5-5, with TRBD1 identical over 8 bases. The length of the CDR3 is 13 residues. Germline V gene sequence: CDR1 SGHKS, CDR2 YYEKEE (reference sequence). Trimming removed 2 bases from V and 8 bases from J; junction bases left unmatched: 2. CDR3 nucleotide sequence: TGTGCCAGCAGCTTACAGGGGGGTGGGGAGCTGTTTTTT. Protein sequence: CASSLQGGGELFF.

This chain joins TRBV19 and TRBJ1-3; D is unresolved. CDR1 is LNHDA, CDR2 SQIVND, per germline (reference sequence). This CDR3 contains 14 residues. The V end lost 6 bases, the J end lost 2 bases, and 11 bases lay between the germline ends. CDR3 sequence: CASSGNKAGNTIYF. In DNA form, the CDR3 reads TGTGCCAGTAGCGGGAACAAGGCTGGAAACACCATATATTTT.

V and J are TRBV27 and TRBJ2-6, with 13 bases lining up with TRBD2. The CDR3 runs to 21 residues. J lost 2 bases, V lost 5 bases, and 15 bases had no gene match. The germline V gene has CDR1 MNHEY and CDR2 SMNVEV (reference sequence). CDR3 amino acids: CASSHRTSGSFVGPGANVLTF. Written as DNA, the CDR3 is TGTGCCAGCAGTCACCGGACTAGCGGGAGTTTTGTAGGGCCTGGGGCCAACGTCCTGACTTTC.

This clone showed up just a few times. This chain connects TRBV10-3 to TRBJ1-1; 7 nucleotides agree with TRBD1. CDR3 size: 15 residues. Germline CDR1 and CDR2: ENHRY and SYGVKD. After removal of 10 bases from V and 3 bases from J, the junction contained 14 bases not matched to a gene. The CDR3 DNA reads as TGTGCCAGTACGGACGCGACAGGGCCGGACACTGAAGCTTTCTTT. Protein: CASTDATGPDTEAFF.

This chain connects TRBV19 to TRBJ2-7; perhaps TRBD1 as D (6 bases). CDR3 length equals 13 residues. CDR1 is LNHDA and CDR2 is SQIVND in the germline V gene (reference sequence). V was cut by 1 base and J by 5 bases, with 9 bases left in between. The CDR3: CASSIGRGDEQYF. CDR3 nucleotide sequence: TGTGCCAGTAGTATAGGCAGGGGTGACGAGCAGTACTTC. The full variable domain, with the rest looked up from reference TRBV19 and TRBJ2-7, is DGGITQSPKYLFRKEGQNVTLSCEQNLNHDAMYWYRQDPGQGLRLIYYSQIVNDFQKGDIAEGYSVSREKKESFPLTVTSAQKNPTAFYLCASSIGRGDEQYFGPGTRLTVT.

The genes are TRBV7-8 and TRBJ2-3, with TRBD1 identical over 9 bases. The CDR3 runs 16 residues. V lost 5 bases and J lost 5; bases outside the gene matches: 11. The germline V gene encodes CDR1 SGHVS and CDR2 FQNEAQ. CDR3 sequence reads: CASSPAHRGRRDTQYF. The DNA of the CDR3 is TGTGCCAGCAGCCCTGCACACAGGGGGCGACGAGATACGCAGTATTTT.

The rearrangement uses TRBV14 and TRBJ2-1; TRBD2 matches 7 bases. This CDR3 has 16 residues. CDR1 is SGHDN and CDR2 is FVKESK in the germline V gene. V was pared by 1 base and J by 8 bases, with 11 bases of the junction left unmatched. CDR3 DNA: TGTGCCAGCAGCCAAGGGAAGGGACTACTTTTCGATGAGCAGTTCTTC. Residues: CASSQGKGLLFDEQFF.

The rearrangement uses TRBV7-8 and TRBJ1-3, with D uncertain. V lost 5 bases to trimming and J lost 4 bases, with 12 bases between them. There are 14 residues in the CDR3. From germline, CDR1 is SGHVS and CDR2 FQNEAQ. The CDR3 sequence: CASSPISRGNTIYF. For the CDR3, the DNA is TGTGCCAGCAGCCCAATCTCGAGGGGAAACACCATATATTTT.

The DNA of the CDR3 is TGTGCCAGCAGCTTAGCGCAGGGGATGCCCTACGAGCAGTACTTC. Protein: CASSLAQGMPYEQYF. The rearrangement joins TRBV7-6 to TRBJ2-7, with D possibly matching TRBD1 (6 bases). Trimming cost V 0 bases and J 2 bases, with 11 bases left between them. The CDR3 spans 15 residues. Germline V CDR1 and CDR2: SGHVS, FNYEAQ.

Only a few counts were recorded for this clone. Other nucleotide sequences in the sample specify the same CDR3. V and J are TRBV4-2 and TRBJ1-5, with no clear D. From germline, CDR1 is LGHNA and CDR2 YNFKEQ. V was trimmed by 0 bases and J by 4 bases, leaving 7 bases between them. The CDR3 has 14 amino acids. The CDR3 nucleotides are TGTGCCAGCAGCCAAGATCGAGGAAATCAGCCCCAGCATTTT. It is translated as CASSQDRGNQPQHF.

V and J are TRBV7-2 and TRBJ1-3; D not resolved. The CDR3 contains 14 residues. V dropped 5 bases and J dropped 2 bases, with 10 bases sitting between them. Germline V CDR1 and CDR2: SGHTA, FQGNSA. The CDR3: CASSPDGPGNTIYF. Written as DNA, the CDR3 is TGTGCCAGCAGCCCCGATGGCCCTGGAAACACCATATATTTT.

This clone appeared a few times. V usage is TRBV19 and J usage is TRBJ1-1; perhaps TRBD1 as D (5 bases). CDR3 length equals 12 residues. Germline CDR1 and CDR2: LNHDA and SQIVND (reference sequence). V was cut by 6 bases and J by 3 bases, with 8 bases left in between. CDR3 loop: CASSDSYTEAFF. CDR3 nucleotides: TGTGCCAGTAGCGACAGCTACACTGAAGCTTTCTTT.

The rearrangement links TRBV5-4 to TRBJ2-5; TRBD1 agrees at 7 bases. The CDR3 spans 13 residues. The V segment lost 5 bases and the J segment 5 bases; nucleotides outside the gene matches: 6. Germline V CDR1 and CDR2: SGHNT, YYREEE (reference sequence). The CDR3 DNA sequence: TGTGCCAGCAGTCCGGACAGGCGGGAGACCCAGTACTTC. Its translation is CASSPDRRETQYF.